This T cell receptor (beta chain) was documented in a study of identical twins. Germline V gene data show CDR1 as MDHEN and CDR2 as SYDVKM. The CDR3 is made up of 17 amino acids. With V trimmed by 7 bases and J by 4 bases, 15 bases remained unmatched. Findings and limits, study-wide: Invariant populations such as MAIT and iNKT cells could partly muddle zero-insertion analyses. Insertions ran lower in abundant cord blood beta clonotypes, though not in memory repertoires.

TCRdb redid the calling of the 5' RACE reads with MiXCR, one entry per CDR3 protein. Of approximately 220,000 distinct CDR3 sequences listed, about 7.5% are singletons. This clonotype was recorded many times. Its matching antigen is unknown. These data were also filed under a second study, of yellow fever vaccine responses in identical twins.

The receptor comes from a woman younger than 35 in good health. V usage is TRBV28 and J usage is TRBJ2-2; TRBD2 matches at 7 bases. Material for sequencing was memory (CD45RO+) T cells sorted from blood. CDR3 sequence reads: CASTPSRSGSGTGELFF. CDR3 nucleotides: TGTGCCAGCACCCCCTCGCGTAGCGGGTCTGGCACCGGGGAGCTGTTTTTT. Variable domain in full (rest from reference TRBV28 and TRBJ2-2): DVKVTQSSRYLVKRTGEKVFLECVQDMDHENMFWYRQDPGLGLRLIYFSYDVKMKEKGDIPEGYSVSREKKERFSLILESASTNQTSMYLCASTPSRSGSGTGELFFGEGSRLTVL.